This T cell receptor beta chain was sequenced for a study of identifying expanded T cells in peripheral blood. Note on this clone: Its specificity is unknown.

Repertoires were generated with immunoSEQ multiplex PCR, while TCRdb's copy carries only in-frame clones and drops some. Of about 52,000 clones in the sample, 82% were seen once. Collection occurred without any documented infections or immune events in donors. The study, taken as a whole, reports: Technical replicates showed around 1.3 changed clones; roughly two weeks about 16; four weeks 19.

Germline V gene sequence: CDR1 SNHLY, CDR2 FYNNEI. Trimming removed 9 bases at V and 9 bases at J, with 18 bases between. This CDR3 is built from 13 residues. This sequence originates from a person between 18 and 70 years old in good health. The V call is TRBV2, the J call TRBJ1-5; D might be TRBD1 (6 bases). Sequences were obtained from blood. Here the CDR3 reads CARPDSGGVPQHF. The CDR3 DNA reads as TGTGCCAGGCCGGACAGCGGAGGGGTGCCCCAGCATTTT.